This T cell receptor (beta chain) came from a study of blood T cell repertoires in COVID-19 (dated by TCRdb to about 2020). Study-wide context: The collaborator samples originated in the United States, Italy and Spain and spanned the acute and convalescent phases of COVID-19. The material from the prospective study consisted of cDNA or gDNA derived from T cells, B-cell-depleted T cells, or PBMCs. Subjects who had been exposed to COVID-19, were actively infected with it, or had recovered from it provided the deeply sampled blood TCRbeta repertoires that made up the dataset. A freely available public database, intended as a resource for researchers studying the immune response to SARS-CoV-2, is where the repertoires were released. The samples were drawn from two sources: the first 160 participants of the ongoing ImmuneRACE study, and over 1,000 subjects contributed by 6 global collaborators. Sample metadata almost always included a de-identified subject ID, COVID-19 status, age in years and sex. HLA class I and class II types, where available, came from metadata supplied by the sample provider rather than from assay-based typing.

The immunoSEQ Assay, a bias-controlled multiplex PCR, was used to amplify TCRbeta CDR3 regions from genomic DNA. Under the source paper's analysis protocol: Nucleated cell counts per sample were estimated from amplification of reference gene primers within the assay. Sequence reads were collapsed and filtered to measure the absolute abundance of every unique TCRbeta CDR3 rearrangement. Productive Simpson clonality was computed per sample as the square root of Simpson's diversity index over productive rearrangements. TCRdb limited this immuneACCESS table to in-frame rearrangements with V and J called. A share of clones is missing; checked studies link under half to unresolved V genes, and the rest is unexplained. V and J calls and clone size come straight from that table; D and trimming were deduced from the DNA. This sample gives under 300,000 clones in total; 88% of them show up just once. Roughly 0.8% of the sample is in the top ten clones.

Including the terminal cysteine and phenylalanine, the CDR3 comprises 13 residues. Only the CDR3 part of the read is kept: 39 bases, read in frame from the first base. Reading the germline V gene gives CDR1 SGHRS and CDR2 YFSETQ. Between the V and J ends, shortened by 2 bases and 8 bases respectively, the junction contains 11 bases. Whole blood was collected in K2EDTA tubes by collaborating institutions according to the institutions' own protocols. For TCRbeta analysis, collaborators shipped samples as frozen whole blood, isolated PBMCs, or DNA extracted from either of those sample types. Concerning this clone itself: No cognate antigen has been identified for it. Within one base of it there is no much larger clone, and no base qualities were kept.

The study at large found these results: The quantity of clinical and demographic metadata differed by source and by participant and was supplied without curation.

This clonotype was sampled from a woman aged 25 to 39 with acute or convalescent COVID-19. The rearrangement joined TRBV5-1 to TRBJ2-4; the D gene lacks a confident call. The sample comprised peripheral blood. The DNA sequence is given as TGCGCCAGCAGCTTCGGCTACCAGGACATTCAGTACTTC. Translated, it gives CASSFGYQDIQYF.